This paragraph reports one T cell receptor (beta chain). Its antigen is unknown. With V trimmed by 4 bases and J by 3 bases, 9 bases remained unmatched. Per germline, CDR1 LNHDA and CDR2 SQIVND (reference sequence). The CDR3 has 15 amino acids. These data belong to a study of cytomegalovirus exposure and HLA in healthy donors. Findings of the study overall: Follow-up analysis later connected one missense variant in DCLRE1C with trimming of TCR beta V- and J-genes. A reported reduction in N-insertions relative to the approximately 640-donor mean was seen in an Asian-associated ancestry cluster in a later analysis. A later analysis found common viral pathogens apparently linked to several of the most significant clusters.

PCR involved 60 Vbeta and 13 Jbeta primers. Data came from immunoSEQ multiplex PCR; TCRdb stores just in-frame clones and leaves some out. The sample carries fewer than 250,000 clones, about four fifths recorded once. The rearrangement uses TRBV19 and TRBJ2-7, with 7 bases aligning to TRBD1. The material sequenced was PBMCs. The TCR comes from a woman aged 45-65 years in good health and CMV-seropositive. This CDR3 reads CASSTSTGPDYEQYF. The CDR3 DNA follows: TGTGCCAGTAGTACCTCGACAGGGCCGGACTACGAGCAGTACTTC.